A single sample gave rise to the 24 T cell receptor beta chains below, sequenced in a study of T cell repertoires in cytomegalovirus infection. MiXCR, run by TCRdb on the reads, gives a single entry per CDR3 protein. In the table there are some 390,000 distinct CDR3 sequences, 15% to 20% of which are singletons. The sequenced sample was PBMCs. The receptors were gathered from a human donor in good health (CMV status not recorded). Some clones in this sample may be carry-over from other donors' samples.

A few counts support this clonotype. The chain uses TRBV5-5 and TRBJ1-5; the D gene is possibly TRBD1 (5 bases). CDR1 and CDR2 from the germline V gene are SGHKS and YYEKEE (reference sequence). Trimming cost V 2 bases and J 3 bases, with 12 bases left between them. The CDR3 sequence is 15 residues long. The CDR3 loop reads CASSFRWGVNQPQHF. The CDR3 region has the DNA TGTGCCAGCAGCTTTAGGTGGGGGGTCAATCAGCCCCAGCATTTT.

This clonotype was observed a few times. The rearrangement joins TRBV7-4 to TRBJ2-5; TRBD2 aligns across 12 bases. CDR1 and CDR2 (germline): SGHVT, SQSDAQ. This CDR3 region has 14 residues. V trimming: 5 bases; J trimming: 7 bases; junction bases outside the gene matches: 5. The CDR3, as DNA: TGTGCCAGCAGCCGACTAGCGGGAGAAGGGACCCAGTACTTC. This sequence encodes CASSRLAGEGTQYF.

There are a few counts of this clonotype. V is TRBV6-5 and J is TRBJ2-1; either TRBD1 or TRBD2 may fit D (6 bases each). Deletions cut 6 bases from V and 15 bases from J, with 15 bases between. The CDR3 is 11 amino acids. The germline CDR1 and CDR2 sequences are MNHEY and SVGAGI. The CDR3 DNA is TGTGCCAGCAGCACGGGGGCAGTTCCGTTCTTC. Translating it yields CASSTGAVPFF.

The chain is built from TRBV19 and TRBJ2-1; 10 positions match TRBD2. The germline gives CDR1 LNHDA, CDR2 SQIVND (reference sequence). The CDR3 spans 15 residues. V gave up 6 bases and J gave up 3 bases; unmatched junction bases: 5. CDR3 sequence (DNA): TGTGCCAGTAGCCCTCTAGCGGGAGACTACAATGAGCAGTTCTTC. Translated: CASSPLAGDYNEQFF. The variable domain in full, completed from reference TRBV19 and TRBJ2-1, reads DGGITQSPKYLFRKEGQNVTLSCEQNLNHDAMYWYRQDPGQGLRLIYYSQIVNDFQKGDIAEGYSVSREKKESFPLTVTSAQKNPTAFYLCASSPLAGDYNEQFFGPGTRLTVL.

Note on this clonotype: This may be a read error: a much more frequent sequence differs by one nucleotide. The CDR3 spells CASSLESGVTDTQYF. CDR3 DNA sequence: TGTGCCAGCAGCTTAGAGAGCGGGGTGACAGATACGCAGTATTTT. J is TRBJ2-3 and V is TRBV11-2; TRBD2 agrees at 7 bases. Germline CDR1 is SGHAT and CDR2 is FQNNGV. Trimming at V came to 0 bases and at J to 3 bases, leaving 3 bases not matched to a gene. The CDR3 spans 15 residues.

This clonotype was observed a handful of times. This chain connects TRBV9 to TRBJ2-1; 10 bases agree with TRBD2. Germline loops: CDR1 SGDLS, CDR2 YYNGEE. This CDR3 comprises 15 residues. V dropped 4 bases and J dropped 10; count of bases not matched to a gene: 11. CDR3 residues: CASSPPLAGSVEQFF. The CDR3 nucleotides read TGTGCCAGCAGCCCCCCACTAGCGGGATCAGTGGAGCAGTTCTTC.

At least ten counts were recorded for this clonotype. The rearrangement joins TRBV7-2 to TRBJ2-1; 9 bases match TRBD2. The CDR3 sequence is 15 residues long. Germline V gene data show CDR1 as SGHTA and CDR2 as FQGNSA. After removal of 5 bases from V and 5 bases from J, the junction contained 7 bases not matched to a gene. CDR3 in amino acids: CASSLGLAGNNEQFF. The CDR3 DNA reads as TGTGCCAGCAGCCTCGGGCTAGCGGGGAACAATGAGCAGTTCTTC.

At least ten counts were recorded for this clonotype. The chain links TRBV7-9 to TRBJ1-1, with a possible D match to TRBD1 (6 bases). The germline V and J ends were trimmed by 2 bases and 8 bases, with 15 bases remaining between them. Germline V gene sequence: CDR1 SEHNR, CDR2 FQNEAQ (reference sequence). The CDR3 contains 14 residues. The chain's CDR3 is CASSLWAGGQEAFF. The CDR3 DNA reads TGTGCCAGCAGCTTATGGGCCGGGGGGCAGGAAGCTTTCTTT.

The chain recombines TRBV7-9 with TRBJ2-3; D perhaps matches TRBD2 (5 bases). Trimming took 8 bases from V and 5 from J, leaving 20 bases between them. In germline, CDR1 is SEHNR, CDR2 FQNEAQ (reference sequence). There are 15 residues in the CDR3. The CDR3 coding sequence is TGTGCCAGCTCCCTCGCGGGCGCGGCGGTAGATACGCAGTATTTT. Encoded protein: CASSLAGAAVDTQYF.

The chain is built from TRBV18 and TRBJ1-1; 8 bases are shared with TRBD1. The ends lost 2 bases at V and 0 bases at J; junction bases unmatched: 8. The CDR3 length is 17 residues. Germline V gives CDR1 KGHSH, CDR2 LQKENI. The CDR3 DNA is TGTGCCAGCTCACCAAGTGGACAGGGACGCATGAACACTGAAGCTTTCTTT. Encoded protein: CASSPSGQGRMNTEAFF.

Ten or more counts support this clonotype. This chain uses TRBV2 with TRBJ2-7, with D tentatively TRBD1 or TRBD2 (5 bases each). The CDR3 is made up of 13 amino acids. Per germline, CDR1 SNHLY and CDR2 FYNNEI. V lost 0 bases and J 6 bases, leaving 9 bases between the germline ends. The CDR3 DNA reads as TGTGCCAGCAGTGAAGCCGAGGGGAGCGAGCAGTACTTC. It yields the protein CASSEAEGSEQYF.

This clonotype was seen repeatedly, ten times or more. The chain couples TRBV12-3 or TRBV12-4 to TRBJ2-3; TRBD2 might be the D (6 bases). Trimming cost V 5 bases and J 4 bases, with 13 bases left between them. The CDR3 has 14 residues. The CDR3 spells CASSTQDYADTQYF. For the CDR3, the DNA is TGTGCCAGCAGTACCCAGGACTACGCAGATACGCAGTATTTT.

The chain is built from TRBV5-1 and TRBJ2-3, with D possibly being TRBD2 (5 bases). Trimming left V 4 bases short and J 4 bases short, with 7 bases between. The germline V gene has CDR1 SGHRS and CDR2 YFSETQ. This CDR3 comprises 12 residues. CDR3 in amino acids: CASSAGADTQYF. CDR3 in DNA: TGCGCCAGCAGCGCCGGGGCAGATACGCAGTATTTT.

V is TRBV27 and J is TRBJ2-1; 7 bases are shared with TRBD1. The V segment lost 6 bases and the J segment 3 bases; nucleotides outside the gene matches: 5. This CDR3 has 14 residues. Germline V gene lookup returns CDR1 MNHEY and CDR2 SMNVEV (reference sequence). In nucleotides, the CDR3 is TGTGCCAGCAGGGTGACAGGGAACTACAATGAGCAGTTCTTC. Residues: CASRVTGNYNEQFF.

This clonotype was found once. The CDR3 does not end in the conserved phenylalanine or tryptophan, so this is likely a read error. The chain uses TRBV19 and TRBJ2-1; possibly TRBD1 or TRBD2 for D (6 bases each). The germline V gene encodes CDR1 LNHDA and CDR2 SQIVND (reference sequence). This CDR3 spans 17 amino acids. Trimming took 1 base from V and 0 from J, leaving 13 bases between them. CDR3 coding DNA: TGTGCCAGTAGTATAGTGGGGGGCTTGAACTCCTACAATGAGCAGTTCTAC. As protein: CASSIVGGLNSYNEQFY.

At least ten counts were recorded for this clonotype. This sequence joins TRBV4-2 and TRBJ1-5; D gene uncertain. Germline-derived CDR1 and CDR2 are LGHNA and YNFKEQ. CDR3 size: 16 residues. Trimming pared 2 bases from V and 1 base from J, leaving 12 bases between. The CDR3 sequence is CASSQTILPSNQPQHF. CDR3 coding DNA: TGTGCCAGCAGCCAAACCATACTACCAAGCAATCAGCCCCAGCATTTT.

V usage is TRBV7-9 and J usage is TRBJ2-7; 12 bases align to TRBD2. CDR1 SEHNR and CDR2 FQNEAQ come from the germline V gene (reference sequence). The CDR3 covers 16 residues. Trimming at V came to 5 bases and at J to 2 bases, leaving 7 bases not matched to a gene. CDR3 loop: CASSLVTSGGTYEQYF. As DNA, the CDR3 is TGTGCCAGCAGCCTCGTGACTAGCGGGGGAACCTACGAGCAGTACTTC.

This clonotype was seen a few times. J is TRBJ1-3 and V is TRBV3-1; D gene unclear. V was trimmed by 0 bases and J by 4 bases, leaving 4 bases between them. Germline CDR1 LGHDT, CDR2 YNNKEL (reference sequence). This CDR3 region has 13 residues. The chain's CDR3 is CASSQEGGNTIYF. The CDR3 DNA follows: TGTGCCAGCAGCCAAGAGGGGGGAAACACCATATATTTT.

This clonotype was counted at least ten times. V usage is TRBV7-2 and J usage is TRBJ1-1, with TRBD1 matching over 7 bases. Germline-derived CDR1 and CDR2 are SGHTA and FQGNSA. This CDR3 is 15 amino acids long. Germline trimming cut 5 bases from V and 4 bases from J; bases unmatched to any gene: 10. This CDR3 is CASSARGGPGTEAFF. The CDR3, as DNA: TGTGCCAGCAGCGCCAGGGGGGGCCCCGGCACTGAAGCTTTCTTT.

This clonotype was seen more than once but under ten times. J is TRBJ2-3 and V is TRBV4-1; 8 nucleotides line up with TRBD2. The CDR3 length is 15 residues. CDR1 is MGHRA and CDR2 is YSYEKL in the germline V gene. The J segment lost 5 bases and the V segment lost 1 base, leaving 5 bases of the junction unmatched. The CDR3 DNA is TGCGCCAGCAGCCAAGGGGGACTAGGCGGAGATACGCAGTATTTT. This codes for CASSQGGLGGDTQYF.

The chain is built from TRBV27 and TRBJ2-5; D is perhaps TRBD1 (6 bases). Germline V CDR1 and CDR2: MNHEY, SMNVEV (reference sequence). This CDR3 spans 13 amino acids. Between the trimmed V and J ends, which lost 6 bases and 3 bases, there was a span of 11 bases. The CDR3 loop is CASRINREETQYF. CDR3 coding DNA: TGTGCCAGCAGAATAAACAGGGAAGAGACCCAGTACTTC.

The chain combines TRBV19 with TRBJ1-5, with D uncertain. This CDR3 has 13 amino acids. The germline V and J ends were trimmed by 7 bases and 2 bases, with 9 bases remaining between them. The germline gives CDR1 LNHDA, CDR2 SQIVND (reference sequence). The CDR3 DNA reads TGTGCCAGTACCCGCCTCGGCAATCAGCCCCAGCATTTT. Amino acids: CASTRLGNQPQHF.

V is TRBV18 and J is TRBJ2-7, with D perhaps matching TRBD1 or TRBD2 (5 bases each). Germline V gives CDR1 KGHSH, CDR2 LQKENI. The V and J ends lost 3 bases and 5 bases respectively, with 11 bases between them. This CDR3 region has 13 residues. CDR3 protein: CASSPGDGDEQYF. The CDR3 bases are TGTGCCAGCTCACCCGGGGACGGAGACGAGCAGTACTTC.

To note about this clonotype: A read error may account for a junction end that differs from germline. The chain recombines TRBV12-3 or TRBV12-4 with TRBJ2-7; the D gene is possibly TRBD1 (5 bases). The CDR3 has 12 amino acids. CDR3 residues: CASGLSTGPQYF. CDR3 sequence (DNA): TGTGCCAGCGGTTTGTCAACAGGTCCGCAGTACTTC.